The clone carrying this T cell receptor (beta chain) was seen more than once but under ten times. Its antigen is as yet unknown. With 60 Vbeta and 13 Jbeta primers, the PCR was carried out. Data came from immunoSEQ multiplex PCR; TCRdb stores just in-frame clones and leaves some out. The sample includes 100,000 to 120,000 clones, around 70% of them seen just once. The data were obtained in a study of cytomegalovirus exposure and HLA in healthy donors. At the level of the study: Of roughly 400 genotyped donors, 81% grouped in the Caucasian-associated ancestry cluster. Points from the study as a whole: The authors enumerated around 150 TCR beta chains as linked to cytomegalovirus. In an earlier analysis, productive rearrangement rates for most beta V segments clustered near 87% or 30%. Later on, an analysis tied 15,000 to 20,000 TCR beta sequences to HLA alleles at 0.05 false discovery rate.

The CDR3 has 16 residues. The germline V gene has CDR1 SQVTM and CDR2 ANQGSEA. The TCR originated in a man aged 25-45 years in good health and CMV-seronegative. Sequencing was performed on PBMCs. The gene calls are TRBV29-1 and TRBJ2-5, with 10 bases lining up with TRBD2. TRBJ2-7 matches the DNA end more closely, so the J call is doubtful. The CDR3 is CSVEGPASGSLNEQYF. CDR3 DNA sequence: TGCAGCGTTGAAGGGCCAGCTAGCGGGAGTCTCAACGAGCAGTACTTC.